This T cell receptor beta chain came from a study of CD8 T cells in ankylosing spondylitis. Study-wide findings and caveats: A CD8+ phenotype characterized the disease-linked clones, which were relatively rare in peripheral blood. In reactive arthritis synovial fluid and blood, some motif variants had been reported before. Characteristic of ankylosing spondylitis blood, it appeared, was a TCR beta motif comprising several highly homologous variants.

The sample holds many counts of this clonotype. The antigen remains unidentified. Each CDR3 protein is one row after TCRdb ran MiXCR on the 5' RACE reads. The sample holds about 500,000 distinct CDR3 sequences, roughly 5.3% seen once. The CDR3 spans 15 residues. In germline, CDR1 is SGHRS, CDR2 YFSETQ. V lost 0 bases, J lost 2 bases, and 5 bases stayed unmatched. This rearrangement joins TRBV5-1 to TRBJ2-7; the match to TRBD1 covers 7 bases. Sequenced sample: blood, either unsorted or a sorted T cell fraction (not recorded which). This receptor was taken from a male donor with ankylosing spondylitis. CDR3 in amino acids: CASSLVPGGTYEQYF. DNA for the CDR3: TGCGCCAGCAGCTTGGTGCCAGGGGGAACCTACGAGCAGTACTTC. Drawing the rest from reference TRBV5-1 and TRBJ2-7, the complete variable domain is KAGVTQTPRYLIKTRGQQVTLSCSPISGHRSVSWYQQTPGQGLQFLFEYFSETQRNKGNFPGRFSGRQFSNSRSEMNVSTLELGDSALYLCASSLVPGGTYEQYFGPGTRLTVT.